The 28 T cell receptor beta chains below come from one sample, sequenced in a study of blood T cell repertoires in COVID-19. The protocol was immunoSEQ multiplex PCR, while the TCRdb copy is restricted to in-frame clones and leaves out a portion. The table has about 30,000 clones, about 90% seen once. Sequencing was done on a sample of peripheral blood. These receptors originate from a human donor in a cohort sampled during active COVID-19.

The V and J genes are TRBV9 and TRBJ2-5; tentatively, D is TRBD2 (5 bases). The CDR3 is made up of 14 amino acids. Germline lookup yields CDR1 SGDLS and CDR2 YYNGEE. With 0 bases removed from V and 7 bases from J, the gap between germline ends came to 13 bases. The CDR3 region is CASSVGNAEGTQYF. The CDR3 DNA reads as TGTGCCAGCAGCGTAGGTAACGCCGAGGGGACCCAGTACTTC.

The J gene is TRBJ2-2, the V gene TRBV11-2, with no clear D. With 7 bases removed from V and 3 bases from J, the gap between germline ends came to 12 bases. Germline values: CDR1 SGHAT, CDR2 FQNNGV. This CDR3 is built from 14 residues. The CDR3: CASTLNRDTGELFF. Here the CDR3 DNA reads TGTGCCAGCACCCTAAACCGGGACACCGGGGAGCTGTTTTTT.

The rearrangement links TRBV27 to TRBJ2-3; weak D call: TRBD1 (6 bases). The CDR3 has 15 amino acids. The ends were cut back, 6 bases at V and 7 bases at J, with 20 bases in the middle. Germline CDR1 reads MNHEY; CDR2 reads SMNVEV (reference sequence). CDR3 nucleotide sequence: TGTGCCAGCAGGCATAGGGACATCACGACGCATACGCAGTATTTT. Translation: CASRHRDITTHTQYF.

This chain connects TRBV7-4 to TRBJ2-1; D is uncertain. The germline CDR1 and CDR2 sequences are SGHVT and SQSDAQ. The CDR3 runs 11 residues. V was shortened by 5 bases and J by 10 bases, with 9 bases between the two germline ends. CDR3 protein: CASSERVEQFF. CDR3 in DNA: TGTGCCAGCAGCGAACGGGTCGAGCAGTTCTTC.

The CDR3 loop is CSAGREYEQYF. The CDR3 DNA sequence: TGCAGTGCTGGGCGGGAGTACGAGCAGTACTTC. V usage is TRBV20-1 and J usage is TRBJ2-7, with 7 positions matching TRBD2. The length of the CDR3 is 11 residues. CDR1 is DFQATT, CDR2 SNEGSKA, per germline (reference sequence). After removal of 5 bases from V and 4 bases from J, the junction contained 2 bases not matched to a gene.

This chain uses TRBV19 with TRBJ1-1; possibly TRBD1 for D (6 bases). The CDR3 length is 15 residues. Per germline, CDR1 LNHDA and CDR2 SQIVND (reference sequence). V lost 5 bases to trimming and J lost 3 bases, with 16 bases between them. CDR3 in amino acids: CASSGGQHLHTEAFF. In nucleotides, the CDR3 is TGTGCCAGTAGTGGTGGACAGCACCTCCACACTGAAGCTTTCTTT.

As DNA, the CDR3 is TGTGCCAGCAGCCCTCCGGCCGGGTCCTACAATGAGCAGTTCTTC. This translates into CASSPPAGSYNEQFF. The chain employs TRBV9 and TRBJ2-1; no clear D gene. The germline CDR1 and CDR2 sequences are SGDLS and YYNGEE. The V end was cut by 4 bases, the J end by 1 base, with 12 bases between. This CDR3 has 15 residues.

The chain couples TRBV11-3 to TRBJ2-2; D possibly corresponds to TRBD1 (6 bases). V dropped 6 bases and J dropped 7 bases, with 15 bases sitting between them. Germline values: CDR1 SGHNT, CDR2 YENEEA. This CDR3 region has 14 residues. Here the CDR3 reads CASSPRGLGGELFF. CDR3 bases: TGTGCCAGCAGTCCCAGGGGATTGGGCGGGGAGCTGTTTTTT.

This chain joins TRBV20-1 and TRBJ2-1, with 9 bases aligning to TRBD2. The CDR3 consists of 16 residues. Trimming took 3 bases from V and 2 from J; bases not matched to a gene: 8. Germline CDR1 is DFQATT and CDR2 is SNEGSKA (reference sequence). CDR3 sequence: CSASYGLARPYNEQFF. CDR3 DNA sequence: TGCAGTGCTAGTTATGGACTAGCGAGACCCTACAATGAGCAGTTCTTC.

This chain uses TRBV13 with TRBJ2-3, with 8 bases that match TRBD1. The CDR3 length is 17 residues. Per germline, CDR1 PRHDT and CDR2 FYEKMQ (reference sequence). The ends lost 5 bases at V and 0 bases at J; junction bases unmatched: 10. In DNA, the CDR3 is TGTGCCAGCAGCGACTACGGACAGGGTCCTAGCACAGATACGCAGTATTTT. Protein: CASSDYGQGPSTDTQYF.

The CDR3 DNA reads as TGTGCCAGCAGCGAAGCAGGGTTTAATTCACCCCTCCACTTT. This sequence encodes CASSEAGFNSPLHF. The chain uses TRBV7-3 and TRBJ1-6, with D maybe TRBD1 (5 bases). V lost 5 bases and J lost 6, with 11 bases in between. Germline V gene lookup returns CDR1 SGHTA and CDR2 FQGTGA. The CDR3 sequence is 14 residues long. Using reference TRBV7-3 and TRBJ1-6 for the parts outside the CDR3, the full variable domain is GAGVSQTPSNKVTEKGKYVELRCDPISGHTALYWYRQSLGQGPEFLIYFQGTGAADDSGLPNDRFFAVRPEGSVSTLKIQRTERGDSAVYLCASSEAGFNSPLHFGNGTRLTVT.

V gene TRBV10-3 combines with J gene TRBJ2-1; 9 bases align to TRBD2. Trimming at V came to 0 bases and at J to 5 bases, leaving 5 bases not matched to a gene. CDR1 is ENHRY and CDR2 is SYGVKD in the germline V gene. The CDR3 totals 16 residues. The CDR3 region is CAISESTSGQNNEQFF. The CDR3 bases are TGTGCCATCAGTGAGTCGACTAGCGGACAAAACAATGAGCAGTTCTTC.

V gene TRBV18 combines with J gene TRBJ2-7; 9 nucleotides agree with TRBD1. The CDR3 spans 15 residues. Losses at the gene ends were 6 bases for V and 2 bases for J; bases not matched to a gene: 8. In germline, CDR1 is KGHSH, CDR2 LQKENI. CDR3 bases: TGTGCCAGCTCGACCCCGGGACAGGGAACCTACGAGCAGTACTTC. Encoded protein: CASSTPGQGTYEQYF.

CDR3 region: CASSLSLGLADTQYF. The DNA for the CDR3 is TGTGCCAGCAGTTTATCACTAGGGTTAGCGGATACGCAGTATTTT. This sequence joins TRBV27 and TRBJ2-3; D is perhaps TRBD2 (5 bases). This CDR3 has 15 amino acids. Trimming pared 0 bases from V and 6 bases from J, leaving 13 bases between. Looked up from germline, CDR1 is MNHEY and CDR2 is SMNVEV (reference sequence).

The chain is built from TRBV7-8 and TRBJ2-7, with 9 bases lining up with TRBD2. The germline gives CDR1 SGHVS, CDR2 FQNEAQ. CDR3 size: 15 residues. The trim removed 3 bases at V and 2 bases at J, leaving 5 bases unmatched. CDR3 in DNA: TGTGCCAGCAGCTTGCTAGCGGGGACTACCTACGAGCAGTACTTC. Its translation is CASSLLAGTTYEQYF. Supplemented by reference TRBV7-8 and TRBJ2-7, the full variable domain reads GAGVSQSPRYKVAKRGQDVALRCDPISGHVSLFWYQQALGQGPEFLTYFQNEAQLDKSGLPSDRFFAERPEGSVSTLKIQRTQQEDSAVYLCASSLLAGTTYEQYFGPGTRLTVT.

The chain recombines TRBV15 with TRBJ2-1; 7 positions agree with TRBD2. V gave up 3 bases and J gave up 3 bases; unmatched junction bases: 5. The CDR3 sequence is 15 residues long. Germline CDR1 reads LNHNV; CDR2 reads YYDKDF (reference sequence). CDR3 DNA: TGTGCCACCAGCAGTGGGGTAGCGGGCTACAATGAGCAGTTCTTC. Translating gives CATSSGVAGYNEQFF.

This clone occurred once. The chain is built from TRBV6-5 and TRBJ2-1; 8 bases map to TRBD1. The trim removed 7 bases at V and 7 bases at J, leaving 6 bases unmatched. The germline CDR1 and CDR2 sequences are MNHEY and SVGAGI. The CDR3 sequence is 13 residues long. CDR3 bases: TGTGCCAGCATAGGACAGGGACGAAATGAGCAGTTCTTC. Its translation is CASIGQGRNEQFF.

The V call is TRBV30, the J call TRBJ1-1; D might be TRBD1 (6 bases). V was clipped by 4 bases and J by 0 bases, with 9 bases between them. The CDR3 is 13 residues long. The V gene's germline CDR1 is GTSNPN and CDR2 SVGIG (reference sequence). CDR3: CAWNTGLNTEAFF. The CDR3, as DNA: TGTGCCTGGAACACAGGGTTGAACACTGAAGCTTTCTTT.

The rearrangement links TRBV6-2 or TRBV6-3 to TRBJ2-3; 8 bases agree with TRBD2. Germline V CDR1 and CDR2: MNHEY, SVGEGT. The CDR3 covers 18 residues. V shed 4 bases, J shed 1 base, and the junction held 13 bases outside the gene matches. CDR3 DNA: TGTGCCAGCAGTTTTACGGGGAAGCGGGAGTTGGGCACAGATACGCAGTATTTT. Its translation is CASSFTGKRELGTDTQYF.

This chain links TRBV7-8 with TRBJ2-6; a possible D gene is TRBD2 (7 bases). Looked up from germline, CDR1 is SGHVS and CDR2 is FQNEAQ. CDR3 length: 18 amino acids. V was shortened by 4 bases and J by 0 bases, with 16 bases between the two germline ends. This CDR3 is CASSSLGGGSSGANVLTF. The DNA of the CDR3 is TGTGCCAGCAGCTCCCTGGGAGGGGGTTCCTCTGGGGCCAACGTCCTGACTTTC.

This chain links TRBV7-2 with TRBJ1-3; TRBD1 matches 8 bases. CDR3 length: 17 residues. V lost 1 base and J lost 3; bases outside the gene matches: 8. Germline V CDR1 and CDR2: SGHTA, FQGNSA. This chain's CDR3 is CASSLDGRTGLGNTIYF. CDR3 bases: TGTGCCAGCAGCTTAGACGGACGGACAGGGCTTGGAAACACCATATATTTT.

The chain couples TRBV6-2 or TRBV6-3 to TRBJ2-3; TRBD2 aligns across 16 bases. This CDR3 has 20 residues. Germline-derived CDR1 and CDR2 are MNHEY and SVGEGT. The junction had 13 bases not matched to a gene; V was cut back by 4 bases and J by 3 bases. The CDR3 DNA sequence: TGTGCCAGCAGTTCCTCGGGACTAGCGGGAGGGCCATTCGGGACAGATACGCAGTATTTT. Translation: CASSSSGLAGGPFGTDTQYF.

This CDR3 is CASSLRYNEQFF. The CDR3 DNA reads TGTGCCAGCAGCTTACGGTACAATGAGCAGTTCTTC. This chain connects TRBV5-4 to TRBJ2-1; no clear D. From germline, CDR1 is SGHNT and CDR2 YYREEE (reference sequence). The CDR3 has 12 residues. V lost 2 bases, J lost 4 bases, and 4 bases lay in between. The whole variable domain, remainder taken from reference TRBV5-4 and TRBJ2-1, is ETGVTQSPTHLIKTRGQQVTLRCSSQSGHNTVSWYQQALGQGPQFIFQYYREEENGRGNFPPRFSGLQFPNYSSELNVNALELDDSALYLCASSLRYNEQFFGPGTRLTVL.

This clone was seen only once. The V gene is TRBV12-2, the J gene TRBJ2-3; the D call in the table, TRBD1, was not verified against the DNA. TRBV12-2 is deemed a pseudogene. This CDR3 has 20 amino acids. The CDR3 nucleotides are TGTGCAAGTCGCTCTCTAGCGACCTCGGGACAGCTCACACCCACAGATACGCAGTATTTT. Translation: CASRSLATSGQLTPTDTQYF.

The count of this clone is one. V usage is TRBV7-3 and J usage is TRBJ2-2; tentatively, D is TRBD2 (7 bases). V shed 4 bases and J shed 5 bases, with 14 bases lying between them. The CDR3 loop spans 15 amino acids. The germline V gene has CDR1 SGHTA and CDR2 FQGTGA. The CDR3 is CASSSPGGSTGELFF. In DNA, the CDR3 is TGTGCCAGCAGCTCCCCGGGGGGCAGTACCGGGGAGCTGTTTTTT.

The J gene is TRBJ1-1, the V gene TRBV4-1, with D perhaps matching TRBD1 (6 bases). Germline assignment: CDR1 MGHRA and CDR2 YSYEKL. V lost 6 bases and J lost 1, with 12 bases in between. The CDR3 sequence is 14 residues long. CDR3 residues: CASSHREGNTEAFF. DNA for the CDR3: TGCGCCAGCAGTCACAGGGAGGGGAACACTGAAGCTTTCTTT.

The chain is built from TRBV30 and TRBJ1-3; the D gene is possibly TRBD1 (6 bases). The CDR3 consists of 14 residues. V was trimmed by 4 bases and J by 0 bases, leaving 10 bases between them. From germline, CDR1 is GTSNPN and CDR2 SVGIG (reference sequence). CDR3 sequence (DNA): TGTGCCTGGAAACAGGGCAGCTCTGGAAACACCATATATTTT. Translating it yields CAWKQGSSGNTIYF. Full variable domain (missing parts from reference TRBV30 and TRBJ1-3): SQTIHQWPATLVQPVGSPLSLECTVEGTSNPNLYWYRQAAGRGLQLLFYSVGIGQISSEVPQNLSASRPQDRQFILSSKKLLLSDSGFYLCAWKQGSSGNTIYFGEGSWLTVV.

V usage is TRBV3-1 (or the pseudogene TRBV3-2) and J usage is TRBJ1-1; TRBD1 might be the D (5 bases). Trimming cost V 2 bases and J 5 bases, with 12 bases left between them. The germline CDR1 and CDR2 sequences are LGHDT and YNNKEL (reference sequence). The CDR3 consists of 14 residues. CDR3: CASSQQGGVTEAFF. CDR3 DNA sequence: TGTGCCAGCAGCCAACAGGGAGGGGTAACTGAAGCTTTCTTT.